This record looks at one T cell receptor (beta chain) sequence and its context. The antigen remains unidentified. These data come from a study of identical twins. Study-wide results and caveats: Those out-of-frame alpha sequences shared by twins showed an excess of low generation probability. In cord blood, abundant beta clonotypes had fewer insertions; memory showed no trend.

From the 5' RACE reads, TCRdb called clonotypes with MiXCR, one entry per CDR3 protein. The sample has more than 1.5 million distinct CDR3 sequences, around 33% seen once. Germline V gene data show CDR1 as LGHDT and CDR2 as YNNKEL (reference sequence). The CDR3 is 14 amino acids. V was cut by 0 bases and J by 6 bases, with 12 bases left in between. The sequenced sample was cord blood. This receptor was taken from a newborn girl in good health. This chain uses TRBV3-1 with TRBJ2-7; D remains ambiguous. In nucleotides, the CDR3 is TGTGCCAGCAGCCAAGATCTAAGCTTTCCCGAGCAGTACTTC. Its protein product is CASSQDLSFPEQYF.